The 28 T cell receptor beta chains listed next were all sequenced from one sample in a study of early T cells in non-severe SARS-CoV-2 infection. TCRdb passed the 5' RACE reads through MiXCR, listing each CDR3 protein once. Among roughly 24,000 distinct CDR3 sequences listed, more than 3.5% were seen once. Sequencing was carried out using whole blood. These receptors came from an adult who was a healthcare worker with PCR-confirmed SARS-CoV-2 infection or an uninfected control (not recorded which).

In its sample, this clonotype was seen many times. CDR3: CASSPRGAFSETQYF. DNA for the CDR3: TGTGCCAGCAGCCCCCGCGGGGCTTTTTCAGAGACCCAGTACTTC. This chain uses TRBV7-9 with TRBJ2-5; D is possibly TRBD2 (6 bases). Germline values: CDR1 SEHNR, CDR2 FQNEAQ (reference sequence). The V end was cut by 5 bases, the J end by 4 bases, with 17 bases between. The CDR3 length is 15 residues.

This clonotype was picked up a small number of times. The V call is TRBV4-2, the J call TRBJ2-7, with TRBD2 identical over 11 bases. The CDR3 runs 18 residues. Per germline, CDR1 LGHNA and CDR2 YNFKEQ. Trimming took 0 bases from V and 4 from J; bases not matched to a gene: 11. CDR3 DNA sequence: TGTGCCAGCAGCCAAGATCGGGGTAGCGGGGGGGCCCCATACGAGCAGTACTTC. It encodes CASSQDRGSGGAPYEQYF.

This clonotype showed up many times. J is TRBJ2-7 and V is TRBV27; D is uncertain. Germline-derived CDR1 and CDR2 are MNHEY and SMNVEV (reference sequence). Between the trimmed V and J ends, which lost 3 bases and 1 base, there was a span of 13 bases. The CDR3 covers 15 residues. CDR3 region: CASSLVGGPSYEQYF. The DNA of the CDR3 is TGTGCCAGCAGTTTGGTGGGTGGGCCATCCTACGAGCAGTACTTC.

The table lists this clonotype with many counts. V gene TRBV6-6 combines with J gene TRBJ2-1; the D call may be TRBD1 or TRBD2 (5 bases each). The V and J ends lost 0 bases and 8 bases respectively, with 14 bases between them. This CDR3 is built from 15 residues. Germline values: CDR1 MNHNY, CDR2 SVGAGI (reference sequence). CDR3 coding DNA: TGTGCCAGCAGTTACTCGAGGGCAGGGAGAGATGAGCAGTTCTTC. Translated, it gives CASSYSRAGRDEQFF.

The V call is TRBV19, the J call TRBJ2-1, with 10 nucleotides matching TRBD2. J gave up 4 bases and V 2 bases, and 8 bases lay outside the gene matches. The CDR3 extends over 17 amino acids. CDR1 and CDR2 (germline): LNHDA, SQIVND (reference sequence). The CDR3 DNA follows: TGTGCCAGTAGTATAAGGGACCATAGCGGGGGGTACAATGAGCAGTTCTTC. Translation gives CASSIRDHSGGYNEQFF.

The sample holds many counts of this clonotype. CDR3 in DNA: TGTGCCAGCAGCTCGCCCCTACTGTCCCGGGTGAACACTGAAGCTTTCTTT. The encoded protein is CASSSPLLSRVNTEAFF. J is TRBJ1-1 and V is TRBV7-2; D is unresolved. The CDR3 sequence is 17 residues long. V lost 4 bases to trimming and J lost 0 bases, with 18 bases between them. The germline V gene has CDR1 SGHTA and CDR2 FQGNSA.

This clonotype was seen repeatedly, ten times or more. The DNA for the CDR3 is TGTGCCAGCAGCACTACCGGGATGCAAGAGACCCAGTACTTC. This codes for CASSTTGMQETQYF. This chain uses TRBV11-2 with TRBJ2-5; perhaps TRBD2 as D (5 bases). The CDR3 consists of 14 residues. The ends were cut back, 5 bases at V and 2 bases at J, with 12 bases in the middle. The germline gives CDR1 SGHAT, CDR2 FQNNGV.

This clonotype occurred many times. This sequence joins TRBV28 and TRBJ2-7; 7 positions agree with TRBD1. Germline V gene sequence: CDR1 MDHEN, CDR2 SYDVKM. V trimming: 5 bases; J trimming: 2 bases; junction bases outside the gene matches: 3. CDR3 length: 13 residues. CDR3 bases: TGTGCCAGCAGTCGACAGGGACCCTACGAGCAGTACTTC. Protein: CASSRQGPYEQYF.

This clonotype came up many times. J is TRBJ1-5 and V is TRBV18, with D maybe TRBD1 (5 bases). Germline lookup yields CDR1 KGHSH and CDR2 LQKENI. V lost 6 bases and J 8 bases, leaving 14 bases between the germline ends. CDR3 length equals 13 residues. CDR3 coding DNA: TGTGCCAGCTCCGGGACTTCCTCAGAGCCCCAGCATTTT. Residues: CASSGTSSEPQHF.

Many counts were recorded for this clonotype. The CDR3 spells CASSLGLGVKLFF. The CDR3, as DNA: TGTGCCAGCAGCTTAGGCCTAGGGGTAAAACTGTTTTTT. The chain is built from TRBV7-2 and TRBJ1-4; TRBD1 might be the D (5 bases). This CDR3 has 13 residues. V was clipped by 1 base and J by 10 bases, with 10 bases between them. From germline, CDR1 is SGHTA and CDR2 FQGNSA.

This clonotype was counted at least ten times. V is TRBV28 and J is TRBJ2-2, with TRBD2 as a possible D gene (6 bases). Trimming cost V 2 bases and J 3 bases, with 7 bases left between them. Germline CDR1 is MDHEN and CDR2 is SYDVKM. CDR3 length: 14 amino acids. The CDR3 region has the DNA TGTGCCAGCAGTTTAGGAGGGTACACCGGGGAGCTGTTTTTT. It codes for CASSLGGYTGELFF.

This clonotype appeared many times. The chain carries TRBV20-1 and TRBJ2-5; 10 bases are shared with TRBD1. J was trimmed by 5 bases and V by 6 bases; bases with no gene match: 3. The germline V gene encodes CDR1 DFQATT and CDR2 SNEGSKA (reference sequence). The length of the CDR3 is 12 residues. This CDR3 reads CSAGTGDETQYF. Written as DNA, the CDR3 is TGCAGTGCGGGGACAGGGGACGAGACCCAGTACTTC.

This clonotype came up many times. This chain joins TRBV6-1 and TRBJ2-7; D is unclear. The CDR3 loop spans 16 amino acids. CDR1 and CDR2 from the germline V gene are MNHNS and SASEGT. V lost 2 bases and J 1 base, leaving 15 bases between the germline ends. The CDR3 loop reads CASSEIGNGGSYEQYF. Written as DNA, the CDR3 is TGTGCCAGCAGTGAAATTGGGAACGGTGGATCCTACGAGCAGTACTTC.

This clonotype came up many times. The rearrangement uses TRBV20-1 and TRBJ1-2; a weak D match, TRBD1 (5 bases). This CDR3 has 14 residues. V was clipped by 7 bases and J by 8 bases, with 23 bases between them. Germline V gene lookup returns CDR1 DFQATT and CDR2 SNEGSKA (reference sequence). CDR3 nucleotides: TGCAGTGGTGACGTTAGGGACGGGCTTCGAGGCTACACCTTC. This codes for CSGDVRDGLRGYTF.

This clonotype was counted at least ten times. The chain links TRBV5-1 to TRBJ2-5; TRBD1 aligns across 9 bases. There are 15 residues in the CDR3. The trim removed 0 bases at V and 5 bases at J, leaving 5 bases unmatched. Germline loops: CDR1 SGHRS, CDR2 YFSETQ. CDR3 sequence: CASSLAGQGWETQYF. The CDR3 coding sequence is TGCGCCAGCAGCTTGGCAGGACAGGGGTGGGAGACCCAGTACTTC.

This clonotype was counted a few times. The V gene is TRBV7-2, the J gene TRBJ2-3; a weak D match, TRBD2 (6 bases). V gave up 5 bases and J gave up 5 bases, with 14 bases separating them. The CDR3 length is 14 residues. Germline V CDR1 and CDR2: SGHTA, FQGNSA. DNA for the CDR3: TGTGCCAGCAGCAGGGGACTTTCTCTAGATACGCAGTATTTT. Its protein product is CASSRGLSLDTQYF. Variable domain in full (rest from reference TRBV7-2 and TRBJ2-3): GAGVSQSPSNKVTEKGKDVELRCDPISGHTALYWYRQSLGQGLEFLIYFQGNSAPDKSGLPSDRFSAERTGGSVSTLTIQRTQQEDSAVYLCASSRGLSLDTQYFGPGTRLTVL.

In this sample, this clonotype is medium-sized. The rearrangement links TRBV20-1 to TRBJ1-5; 8 nucleotides line up with TRBD1. Germline CDR1 is DFQATT and CDR2 is SNEGSKA (reference sequence). V dropped 3 bases and J dropped 5; count of bases not matched to a gene: 15. This CDR3 region has 17 residues. The CDR3 loop is CSASRRGRGPLDQPQHF. The CDR3 coding sequence is TGCAGTGCTAGTAGGCGGGGCAGGGGGCCGCTAGATCAGCCCCAGCATTTT.

The chain has TRBV7-9 and TRBJ2-5; maybe TRBD2 (5 bases). Germline CDR1 SEHNR, CDR2 FQNEAQ (reference sequence). The CDR3 covers 13 residues. V was clipped by 1 base and J by 5 bases, with 8 bases between them. CDR3 in amino acids: CASSLVSGETQYF. CDR3 DNA: TGTGCCAGCAGCTTAGTTTCGGGGGAGACCCAGTACTTC.

This clonotype was counted ten times or more. This chain uses TRBV5-4 with TRBJ1-1; D unresolved. Germline values: CDR1 SGHNT, CDR2 YYREEE (reference sequence). CDR3 length equals 14 residues. Between the trimmed V and J ends, which lost 3 bases and 5 bases, there was a span of 14 bases. CDR3 nucleotide sequence: TGTGCCAGCAGCTACCCGTGGACGAGGACTGAAGCTTTCTTT. The encoded protein is CASSYPWTRTEAFF.

This clonotype was seen repeatedly, ten times or more. The chain links TRBV19 to TRBJ2-1, with D uncertain. V was shortened by 3 bases and J by 2 bases, with 11 bases between the two germline ends. The CDR3 is 15 amino acids. Germline CDR1 is LNHDA and CDR2 is SQIVND (reference sequence). The CDR3 loop is CASSIVLGTYNEQFF. In DNA form, the CDR3 reads TGTGCCAGTAGTATTGTCCTGGGTACCTACAATGAGCAGTTCTTC.

This clonotype was seen at least ten times. J is TRBJ1-5 and V is TRBV7-2; D remains unclear. CDR1 and CDR2 from the germline V gene are SGHTA and FQGNSA. The CDR3 spans 17 residues. With 4 bases removed from V and 0 bases from J, the gap between germline ends came to 16 bases. CDR3 residues: CASSSGRAVYSNQPQHF. CDR3 bases: TGTGCCAGCAGCTCTGGGAGGGCCGTGTATAGCAATCAGCCCCAGCATTTT.

As regards this clonotype: A single base separates this from a much larger clone, so it may be a read error. The CDR3 region has the DNA TGTGCCAGCAGCTTAATCCCGGGGACAGGGTGCAGGAACACTGAAGCTTTCTTT. Translating it yields CASSLIPGTGCRNTEAFF. The chain uses TRBV13 and TRBJ1-1; 9 bases fit TRBD1. Germline loops: CDR1 PRHDT, CDR2 FYEKMQ (reference sequence). V shed 2 bases, J shed 1 base, and the junction held 11 bases outside the gene matches. This CDR3 region has 18 residues.

This clonotype is labeled as medium-sized. The chain couples TRBV29-1 to TRBJ1-1; no firm D call. Germline-derived CDR1 and CDR2 are SQVTM and ANQGSEA. With 7 bases removed from V and 1 base from J, the gap between germline ends came to 4 bases. The CDR3 runs to 10 residues. This chain's CDR3 is CSAQNTEAFF. The DNA for the CDR3 is TGCAGCGCACAGAACACTGAAGCTTTCTTT.

This clonotype was seen ten or more times. CDR3 protein: CASSLVSPRQLYSNQPQHF. For the CDR3, the DNA is TGTGCCAGCAGCTTAGTTTCCCCGAGACAGCTATATAGCAATCAGCCCCAGCATTTT. The V and J genes are TRBV7-2 and TRBJ1-5; tentatively, D is TRBD1 (5 bases). From germline, CDR1 is SGHTA and CDR2 FQGNSA. Trimming stripped 1 base from V and 0 bases from J, with 19 bases between. The CDR3 is 19 amino acids.

In its sample, this clonotype was seen many times. The chain links TRBV5-1 to TRBJ2-7; TRBD1 agrees at 7 bases. There are 15 residues in the CDR3. The germline gives CDR1 SGHRS, CDR2 YFSETQ. Unmatched junction bases numbered 11, after V lost 6 bases and J lost 2 bases. CDR3 region: CASKWTGGEAYEQYF. The CDR3, as DNA: TGCGCCAGCAAGTGGACAGGAGGAGAAGCCTACGAGCAGTACTTC.

This clonotype was counted many times. This sequence joins TRBV7-9 and TRBJ2-1, with 7 bases lining up with TRBD1. V lost 2 bases to trimming and J lost 2 bases; unmatched junction nucleotides: 9. The CDR3 has 17 residues. Germline V gene lookup returns CDR1 SEHNR and CDR2 FQNEAQ (reference sequence). CDR3 residues: CASSLSGGGQTYNEQFF. The CDR3 nucleotides read TGTGCCAGCAGCTTATCCGGTGGGGGACAGACCTACAATGAGCAGTTCTTC.

The V call is TRBV20-1, the J call TRBJ2-5; the match to TRBD2 covers 7 bases. The CDR3 has 12 residues. V shed 4 bases, J shed 5 bases, and the junction held 4 bases outside the gene matches. Germline CDR1 and CDR2: DFQATT and SNEGSKA (reference sequence). The CDR3 coding sequence is TGCAGTGCTATCCTCGGGGGGGAGACCCAGTACTTC. It translates to CSAILGGETQYF.

The rearrangement links TRBV6-6 to TRBJ2-3, with 13 bases matching TRBD2. V was clipped by 4 bases and J by 7 bases; unmatched bases: 11. In germline, CDR1 is MNHNY, CDR2 SVGAGI (reference sequence). CDR3 length: 17 amino acids. The CDR3, as DNA: TGTGCCAGCAGTTTCCGAACACTAGCGGGGGGGCGGAATACGCAGTATTTT. Amino acid sequence: CASSFRTLAGGRNTQYF.